The text below deals with one T cell receptor (beta chain). This table comes from immunoSEQ multiplex PCR, and its TCRdb copy is limited to in-frame clones, with some not included. This sample has about 180,000 clones, with approximately 86% found just once. Looked up from germline, CDR1 is MNHEY and CDR2 is SVGAGI. There are 14 residues in the CDR3. Trimming took off 2 bases at V and 6 bases at J, with 11 bases between the two ends. The data stem from a study of T cell responses to AZD1222 COVID-19 vaccine. The receptor's source is an adult in good health. The J gene is TRBJ1-5, the V gene TRBV6-5; D uncertain. This material consisted of peripheral blood, taken on day 0 of AZD1222 vaccination. CDR3 amino acids: CASSYTAGGQPQHF. CDR3 nucleotides: TGTGCCAGCAGTTACACCGCAGGCGGTCAGCCCCAGCATTTT.